This TCR beta chain was found in a study of cytomegalovirus exposure and HLA in healthy donors. Study outcomes and limitations: Several of the most significant clusters were apparently associated with common viral pathogens in a later analysis.

This clone was observed a handful of times. Its antigen is still unknown. Between the trimmed V and J ends, which lost 3 bases and 7 bases, there was a span of 20 bases. CDR1 SGHRS and CDR2 YFSETQ come from the germline V gene. There are 16 residues in the CDR3. Researchers ran the PCR with 60 Vbeta and 13 Jbeta primers. Sequencing was performed with immunoSEQ multiplex PCR; in TCRdb, only in-frame clones are kept and a portion is missing. The sample holds about 110,000 clones, over 60% seen once. This TCR came from a woman aged 60-70 years in good health and CMV-seropositive. The sample comprised PBMCs. The gene calls are TRBV5-1 and TRBJ2-4; D gene unclear. DNA for the CDR3: TGCGCCAGCAGCTCTTCGGCAGACCAGCCCGGGAACATTCAGTACTTC. Translating gives CASSSSADQPGNIQYF.